A selection of T cell receptor beta chains follows, all from one sample in a study of T cells expressing NK-cell markers. After re-calling the 5' RACE reads, TCRdb lists one entry per CDR3 protein, DNA absent. Its table lists 150,000 to 180,000 distinct CDR3 sequences. Sequencing was carried out using blood T cells: a sorted CD56 or NKG2C T cell subset, CD4+ or CD8+ T cells, or bulk PBMC T cells (not recorded which). The receptors originated from a woman aged 50 to 65 in good health. Each CDR3 is given with its conserved first and last residue.

V gene,J gene,CDR3 protein
TRBV5-5,TRBJ1-6,CASSLMGQGSYNSPLHF
TRBV20-1,TRBJ2-3,CSARLGATDTQYF
TRBV24-1,TRBJ1-2,CATSDPERRNGYTF
TRBV20-1,TRBJ2-7,CSARGGGADTLGHEQYF
TRBV5-1,TRBJ2-7,CASSLEADYEQYF
TRBV4-1,TRBJ2-1,CASSQEGGALAGQFF
TRBV9,TRBJ1-2,CASSVGQNYGYTF
TRBV7-8,TRBJ1-3,CASSYGLDYGNTIYF
TRBV20-1,TRBJ2-1,CSITLGGEQFF
TRBV29-1,TRBJ1-2,CSVEGTGEGYTF
TRBV20-1,TRBJ2-1,CSATQRGALQVNEQFF
TRBV4-1,TRBJ2-5,CASSGEPDRDQYF
TRBV6-6,TRBJ2-6,CASSYLDRDGANVLTF
TRBV29-1,TRBJ1-4,CSVLDRYEKLFF
TRBV2,TRBJ1-3,CASSVMRERGNTIYF
TRBV29-1,TRBJ2-7,CSVGPGVEYEQYF
TRBV20-1,TRBJ2-3,CSARDTEGSDTQYF
TRBV18,TRBJ2-7,CASSPLDTPYEQYF
TRBV4-1,TRBJ2-3,CASRLTPSGSTDTQYF
TRBV10-3,TRBJ2-7,CAISESIEQHEQYF
TRBV4-1,TRBJ2-1,CASSQVAETSGYNEQFF
TRBV29-1,TRBJ1-2,CSVDWGARGYTF
TRBV24-1,TRBJ2-3,CATSATSARTTDTQYF
TRBV7-2,TRBJ2-1,CASSSTSGGVYNEQFF
TRBV19,TRBJ2-5,CASSGRSPETQYF
TRBV4-1,TRBJ2-7,CASSQEPGKGYEQYF
TRBV20-1,TRBJ1-1,CSARSEGDTEAFF
TRBV12-3/TRBV12-4,TRBJ2-2,CASSPSSGGELFF